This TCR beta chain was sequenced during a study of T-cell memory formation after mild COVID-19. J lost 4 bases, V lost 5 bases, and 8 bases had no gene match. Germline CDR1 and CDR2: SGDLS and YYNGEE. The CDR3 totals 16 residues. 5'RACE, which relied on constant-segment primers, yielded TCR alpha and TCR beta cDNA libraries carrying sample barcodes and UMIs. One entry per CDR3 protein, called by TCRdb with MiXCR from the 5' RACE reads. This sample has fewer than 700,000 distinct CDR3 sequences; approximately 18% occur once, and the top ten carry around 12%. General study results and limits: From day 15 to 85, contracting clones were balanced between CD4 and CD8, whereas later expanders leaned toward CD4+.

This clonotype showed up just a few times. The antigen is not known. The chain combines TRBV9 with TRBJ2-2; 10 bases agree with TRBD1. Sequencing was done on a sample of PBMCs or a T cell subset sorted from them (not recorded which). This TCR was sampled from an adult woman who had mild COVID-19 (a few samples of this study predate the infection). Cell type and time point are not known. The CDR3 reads CASRPTGTGATGELFF. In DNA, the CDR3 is TGTGCCAGCAGGCCAACCGGGACAGGGGCCACCGGGGAGCTGTTTTTT.